Below, 3 T cell receptor beta chains from the same sample are listed, as sequenced in a study of cytomegalovirus exposure and HLA in healthy donors. 60 Vbeta and 13 Jbeta primers were used in PCR. Only in-frame clones appear in the TCRdb table, and some are missing; sequencing was by immunoSEQ multiplex PCR. There are 120,000 or so clones in the sample; 60% to 85% occur only once, and around 3.6% lies in the top ten. The sequencing sample was made of PBMCs. These receptors were obtained from a man younger than 45 in good health and CMV-seronegative.

The V call is TRBV11-2, the J call TRBJ2-7, with 9 bases aligning to TRBD1. The V gene end was trimmed by 8 bases and the J gene end by 4 bases; junction bases not matched to a gene: 12. This CDR3 contains 15 residues. CDR1 and CDR2 (germline): SGHAT, FQNNGV. CDR3 amino acids: CASERGTGIGYEQYF. The CDR3 DNA sequence: TGTGCCAGCGAAAGGGGGACAGGGATAGGATACGAGCAGTACTTC.

The chain carries TRBV5-1 and TRBJ1-2, with D hard to call. In germline, CDR1 is SGHRS, CDR2 YFSETQ. Trimming pared 0 bases from V and 4 bases from J, leaving 7 bases between. This CDR3 region has 13 residues. CDR3 nucleotides: TGCGCCAGCAGCTTGGCAGTCGTCTATGGCTACACCTTC. Its translation is CASSLAVVYGYTF.

The rearrangement links TRBV18 to TRBJ1-1; D is unresolved. The CDR3 has 13 amino acids. The V end lost 5 bases, the J end lost 5 bases, and 12 bases lay between the germline ends. Germline loops: CDR1 KGHSH, CDR2 LQKENI. The CDR3: CASSVKGGTEAFF. In DNA form, the CDR3 reads TGTGCCAGCTCAGTGAAGGGAGGGACTGAAGCTTTCTTT. The whole variable domain, remainder taken from reference TRBV18 and TRBJ1-1, is NAGVMQNPRHLVRRRGQEARLRCSPMKGHSHVYWYRQLPEEGLKFMVYLQKENIIDESGMPKERFSAEFPKEGPSILRIQQVVRGDSAAYFCASSVKGGTEAFFGQGTRLTVV.